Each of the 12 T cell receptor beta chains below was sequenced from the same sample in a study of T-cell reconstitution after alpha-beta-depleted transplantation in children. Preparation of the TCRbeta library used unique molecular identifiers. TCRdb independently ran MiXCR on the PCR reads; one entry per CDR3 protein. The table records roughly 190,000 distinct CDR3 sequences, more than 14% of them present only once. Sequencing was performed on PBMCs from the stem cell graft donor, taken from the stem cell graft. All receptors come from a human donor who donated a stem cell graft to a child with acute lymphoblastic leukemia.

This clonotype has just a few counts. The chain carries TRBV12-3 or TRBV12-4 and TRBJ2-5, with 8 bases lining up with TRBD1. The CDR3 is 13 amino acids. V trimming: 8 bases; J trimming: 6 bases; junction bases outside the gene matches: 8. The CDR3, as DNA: TGTGCCAGCCGGGGACAGGAGGGGAAGACCCAGTACTTC. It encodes CASRGQEGKTQYF.

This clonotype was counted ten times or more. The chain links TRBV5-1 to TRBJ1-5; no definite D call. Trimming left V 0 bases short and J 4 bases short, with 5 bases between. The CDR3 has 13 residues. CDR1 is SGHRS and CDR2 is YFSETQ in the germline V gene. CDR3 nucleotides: TGCGCCAGCAGCTTGGGGTCAAATCAGCCCCAGCATTTT. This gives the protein CASSLGSNQPQHF. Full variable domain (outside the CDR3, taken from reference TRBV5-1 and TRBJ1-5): KAGVTQTPRYLIKTRGQQVTLSCSPISGHRSVSWYQQTPGQGLQFLFEYFSETQRNKGNFPGRFSGRQFSNSRSEMNVSTLELGDSALYLCASSLGSNQPQHFGDGTRLSIL.

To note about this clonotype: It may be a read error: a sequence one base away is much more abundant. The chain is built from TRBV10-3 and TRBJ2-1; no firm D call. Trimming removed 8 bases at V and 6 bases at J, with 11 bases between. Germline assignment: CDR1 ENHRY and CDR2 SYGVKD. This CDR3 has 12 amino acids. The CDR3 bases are TGTGCCATCGGCTGGAGCCCCAATGAGCAGTTCTTC. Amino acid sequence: CAIGWSPNEQFF.

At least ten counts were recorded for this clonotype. The CDR3 DNA reads as TGTGCCACCAGTGCAGGCCTCACAGATACGCAGTATTTT. Protein product: CATSAGLTDTQYF. V and J are TRBV24-1 and TRBJ2-3; D uncertain. The CDR3 has 13 amino acids. The V and J ends lost 5 bases and 2 bases respectively, with 7 bases between them. The germline CDR1 and CDR2 sequences are KGHDR and SFDVKD.

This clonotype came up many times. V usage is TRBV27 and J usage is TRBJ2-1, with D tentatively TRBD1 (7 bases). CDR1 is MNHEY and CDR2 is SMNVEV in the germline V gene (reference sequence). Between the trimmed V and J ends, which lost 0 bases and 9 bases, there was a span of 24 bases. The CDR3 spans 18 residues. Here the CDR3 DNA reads TGTGCCAGCAGTTTATCGCTCGGGGGACAGCTGGGGGATGGTGAGCAGTTCTTC. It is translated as CASSLSLGGQLGDGEQFF.

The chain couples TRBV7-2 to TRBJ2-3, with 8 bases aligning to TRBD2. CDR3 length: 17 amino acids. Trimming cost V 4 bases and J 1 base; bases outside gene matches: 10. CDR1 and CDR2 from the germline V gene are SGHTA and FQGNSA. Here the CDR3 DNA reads TGTGCCAGCAGCTCCCCCTATAGCGGGGCTGGCACAGATACGCAGTATTTT. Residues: CASSSPYSGAGTDTQYF.

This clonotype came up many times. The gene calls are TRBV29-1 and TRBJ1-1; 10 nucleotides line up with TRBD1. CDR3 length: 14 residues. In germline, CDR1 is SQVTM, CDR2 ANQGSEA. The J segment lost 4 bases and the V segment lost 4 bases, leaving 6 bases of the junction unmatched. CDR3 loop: CSVGQGAEATEAFF. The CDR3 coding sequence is TGCAGCGTTGGACAGGGGGCAGAGGCCACTGAAGCTTTCTTT.

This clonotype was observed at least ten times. The CDR3 DNA is TGTGCCAGCAGCGATGAGGGGGATAGCAATCAGCCCCAGCATTTT. It specifies CASSDEGDSNQPQHF. The chain carries TRBV7-9 and TRBJ1-5; tentatively, D is TRBD1 (6 bases). The CDR3 sequence is 15 residues long. V lost 5 bases and J lost 0, with 11 bases in between. Germline CDR1 is SEHNR and CDR2 is FQNEAQ (reference sequence).

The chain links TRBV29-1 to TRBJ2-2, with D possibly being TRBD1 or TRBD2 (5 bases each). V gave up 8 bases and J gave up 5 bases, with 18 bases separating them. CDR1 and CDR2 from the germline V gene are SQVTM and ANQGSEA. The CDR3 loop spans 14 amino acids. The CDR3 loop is CSTRDEGRTGELFF. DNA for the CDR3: TGCAGCACCAGGGATGAAGGGAGAACCGGGGAGCTGTTTTTT.

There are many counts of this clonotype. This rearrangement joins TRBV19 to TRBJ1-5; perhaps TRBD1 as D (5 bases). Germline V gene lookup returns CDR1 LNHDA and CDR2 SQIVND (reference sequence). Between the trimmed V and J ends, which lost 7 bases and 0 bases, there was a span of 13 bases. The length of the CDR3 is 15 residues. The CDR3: CASTLRGYSNQPQHF. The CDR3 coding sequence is TGTGCCAGTACCCTGAGGGGATATAGCAATCAGCCCCAGCATTTT.

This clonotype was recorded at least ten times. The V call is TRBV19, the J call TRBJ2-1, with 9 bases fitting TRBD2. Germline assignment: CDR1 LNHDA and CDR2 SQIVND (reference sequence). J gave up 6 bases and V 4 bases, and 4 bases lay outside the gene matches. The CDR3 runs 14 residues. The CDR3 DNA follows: TGTGCCAGTAGTACCCTAGCGGGACTCAATGAGCAGTTCTTC. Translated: CASSTLAGLNEQFF.

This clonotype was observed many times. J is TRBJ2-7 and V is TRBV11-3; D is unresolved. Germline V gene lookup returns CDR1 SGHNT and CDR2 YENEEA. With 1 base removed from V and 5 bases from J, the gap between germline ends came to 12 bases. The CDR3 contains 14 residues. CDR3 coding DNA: TGTGCCAGCAGCTTAGGACCTAAACGAGACGAGCAGTACTTC. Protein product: CASSLGPKRDEQYF.